The clone carrying this T cell receptor beta chain was recorded once. The data belong to a study of CD8 T cells in Susac syndrome. Sequencing of TCR beta covered CD8+ and CD4+ T cells obtained from blood. TEMRA cells were FACS-enriched, and CD8+ and CD4+ T cells were isolated negatively. The CDR3 extends over 11 amino acids. V lost 11 bases and J 7 bases, leaving 14 bases between the germline ends. Per the germline V gene, CDR1 is LGHDT and CDR2 is YNNKEL (reference sequence). The RNA, 0.5 to 1 ug, was put through reverse transcription using random hexamers. Amplification of TCR beta CDR3 spanned 54 Vbeta and 13 Jbeta via immunoSEQ multiplex PCR. Via MiXCR, TCRdb re-called the immunoSEQ multiplex PCR reads, giving one row per CDR3 protein. The sample includes 200,000 or so distinct CDR3 sequences, roughly 96% seen only once; the top ten take roughly 0.088%.

The chain employs TRBV3-1 and TRBJ1-2; D is perhaps TRBD1 (5 bases). The clonotype originates from a human donor with multiple sclerosis. The sequencing sample was made of CD4+ T cells from PBMCs. The CDR3 is CASRGVLGYTF. In nucleotides, the CDR3 is TGTGCCTCCCGAGGGGTCCTTGGCTACACCTTC.